This TCR beta chain emerged from a study of T cells in Graves' hyperthyroidism and ophthalmopathy. Study in general: At initial diagnosis, before any treatment had begun, peripheral blood was obtained. General study points: Blood samples included most of the expanded thyroid clonotypes exceeding 0.001.

A note on this clonotype: Its target is not known. A junction end diverges from the germline sequence, so it may reflect a read error.

TCR beta CDR3 regions were amplified from RNA. With the HTBI primer set, the TCR CDR3 went through a first round of RT-PCR. TCRdb reprocessed the multiplex PCR reads via MiXCR and lists one record per CDR3 protein. The sample records a few hundred thousand distinct CDR3 sequences, about 20% being singletons. Germline CDR1 GTSNPN, CDR2 SVGIG (reference sequence). The CDR3 extends over 13 amino acids. Diagnoses were made from clinical symptoms, serum measures (thyroxine and TRAb), thyroid ultrasound and orbital computed tomography. The clonotype comes from a woman between 65 and 79 years old with Graves' ophthalmopathy. The rearrangement uses TRBV30 and TRBJ1-5; a weak D match, TRBD1 (5 bases). The sample taken for sequencing was blood. The CDR3: CAWSPETDQPQHF. The CDR3 region has the DNA TGTGCCTGGAGCCCCGAGACAGATCAGCCCCAGCACTTT.